The 27 T cell receptor beta chains below all came from one sample that was sequenced in a study of shared clonotypes between healthy human individuals. Using immunoSEQ multiplex PCR, the repertoire was profiled, and TCRdb retains in-frame clones only, with some absent. The sample contains fewer than 650,000 clones, just over 75% of which appear only once. Source material: PBMCs. These receptors came from a woman aged 35 to 49 in good health. Some clones in this sample may be carry-over from other donors' samples.

The V and J genes are TRBV18 and TRBJ2-3; a weak D match, TRBD2 (6 bases). This CDR3 contains 14 residues. Germline CDR1 and CDR2: KGHSH and LQKENI. The germline V and J ends were trimmed by 3 bases and 2 bases, with 9 bases remaining between them. This CDR3 is CASSPGGHTDTQYF. The CDR3 DNA sequence: TGTGCCAGCTCACCGGGAGGCCACACAGATACGCAGTATTTT.

Here the CDR3 reads CASSITYNEKLFF. CDR3 sequence (DNA): TGTGCCAGCAGCATTACCTATAATGAAAAACTGTTTTTT. The chain employs TRBV7-2 and TRBJ1-4; D gene uncertain. Germline CDR1 and CDR2: SGHTA and FQGNSA. The CDR3 spans 13 residues. Trimming stripped 5 bases from V and 4 bases from J, with 8 bases between.

The V call is TRBV6-5, the J call TRBJ2-6; D gene uncertain. Germline V gene lookup returns CDR1 MNHEY and CDR2 SVGAGI. With 8 bases removed from V and 0 bases from J, the gap between germline ends came to 8 bases. This CDR3 is built from 14 residues. The CDR3 protein is CASGTVSGANVLTF. For the CDR3, the DNA is TGTGCCAGCGGTACAGTCTCTGGGGCCAACGTCCTGACTTTC.

Details on this clone: Other nucleotide sequences from this sample produce the same CDR3. The V call is TRBV11-3, the J call TRBJ2-1, with D unclear. V shed 1 base and J shed 4 bases, with 5 bases lying between them. The CDR3 consists of 13 residues. Germline V CDR1 and CDR2: SGHNT, YENEEA. CDR3 region: CASSLGLYNEQFF. CDR3 sequence (DNA): TGTGCCAGCAGCTTAGGTCTATACAATGAGCAGTTCTTC.

The chain is built from TRBV2 and TRBJ2-5, with 7 positions matching TRBD2. There are 14 residues in the CDR3. CDR1 SNHLY and CDR2 FYNNEI come from the germline V gene. Germline trimming cut 3 bases from V and 5 bases from J; bases unmatched to any gene: 6. The CDR3 bases are TGTGCCAGCAGTGATGTGGGAGGGCTGGAGACCCAGTACTTC. Amino acids: CASSDVGGLETQYF.

V usage is TRBV9 and J usage is TRBJ2-5, with TRBD1 matching 12 bases. Germline V gives CDR1 SGDLS, CDR2 YYNGEE. CDR3 size: 15 residues. V trimming: 3 bases; J trimming: 7 bases; junction bases outside the gene matches: 7. CDR3 bases: TGTGCCAGCAGCGCTCAGGGACAGGGGGCAGGGACCCAGTACTTC. Translated: CASSAQGQGAGTQYF.

A note on this clone: Germline and junction disagree at one end, which may indicate a read error. In the same sample, other DNA sequences code for this CDR3. The chain has TRBV7-8 and TRBJ2-3, with unresolved D. CDR1 and CDR2 (germline): SGHVS, FQNEAQ. The CDR3 has 13 amino acids. CDR3 sequence reads: CASSLPREDTQYF. The CDR3 region has the DNA TGTGCCAGCAGCTTGCCTCGAGAGGATACGCAATATTTT.

V and J are TRBV5-1 and TRBJ2-2; 11 positions match TRBD1. This CDR3 has 16 residues. Germline lookup yields CDR1 SGHRS and CDR2 YFSETQ. V was pared by 4 bases and J by 0 bases, with 2 bases of the junction left unmatched. DNA for the CDR3: TGCGCCAGCAGCCCGGGACAGGGGGCGAACACCGGGGAGCTGTTTTTT. Amino acids: CASSPGQGANTGELFF.

This rearrangement joins TRBV5-3 to TRBJ2-1; a weak D match, TRBD2 (5 bases). TRBV5-3 is labeled an ORF, and its function is uncertain. V lost 4 bases to trimming and J lost 4 bases, with 24 bases between them. The CDR3 spans 18 residues. This chain's CDR3 is CARSQTRKLELKYNEQFF. In DNA, the CDR3 is TGTGCCAGAAGCCAGACTCGAAAACTAGAATTAAAGTACAATGAGCAGTTCTTC.

There are a few counts of this clone. This chain links TRBV5-6 with TRBJ2-2; D gene unclear. With 1 base removed from V and 1 base from J, the gap between germline ends came to 5 bases. The CDR3 spans 14 residues. Germline CDR1 is SGHDT and CDR2 is YYEEEE. The CDR3 DNA reads as TGTGCCAGCAGCTTGATTGGGAACACCGGGGAGCTGTTTTTT. This encodes CASSLIGNTGELFF.

The genes are TRBV6-5 and TRBJ2-2, with TRBD1 matching 8 bases. V gave up 5 bases and J gave up 7 bases; unmatched junction bases: 9. In germline, CDR1 is MNHEY, CDR2 SVGAGI. The CDR3 totals 15 residues. CDR3 protein: CASSTGQGVGGELFF. CDR3 sequence (DNA): TGTGCCAGCAGTACCGGACAGGGTGTGGGCGGGGAGCTGTTTTTT.

J is TRBJ2-1 and V is TRBV6-1, with 7 bases fitting TRBD2. The V gene end was trimmed by 11 bases and the J gene end by 5 bases; junction bases not matched to a gene: 12. Germline CDR1 and CDR2: MNHNS and SASEGT. The CDR3 consists of 14 residues. Written as DNA, the CDR3 is TGTGCCGGAATGTCCCGGGACTATCACAATGAGCAGTTCTTC. Translated, it gives CAGMSRDYHNEQFF.

The chain recombines TRBV7-6 with TRBJ2-1, with D possibly being TRBD1 or TRBD2 (6 bases each). Trimming stripped 3 bases from V and 9 bases from J, with 12 bases between. Per germline, CDR1 SGHVS and CDR2 FNYEAQ. CDR3 size: 13 residues. The CDR3 nucleotides read TGTGCCAGCAGCTTGGGGGCCGGGGGTGAGCAGTTCTTC. It encodes CASSLGAGGEQFF.

The J gene is TRBJ1-5, the V gene TRBV30, with D possibly TRBD1 on 5 matching bases. CDR1 and CDR2 (germline): GTSNPN, SVGIG (reference sequence). Between the trimmed V and J ends, which lost 0 bases and 7 bases, there was a span of 13 bases. The CDR3 totals 14 residues. CDR3 nucleotide sequence: TGTGCCTGGAGTGTACTCGGAGGGGAACAGCCCCAGCATTTT. Its translation: CAWSVLGGEQPQHF.

A word on this clone: Distinct nucleotide sequences in the sample also encode this CDR3. This chain links TRBV27 with TRBJ2-3; 7 bases are shared with TRBD1. With V trimmed by 5 bases and J by 1 base, 3 bases remained unmatched. There are 14 residues in the CDR3. The germline gives CDR1 MNHEY, CDR2 SMNVEV (reference sequence). The CDR3 reads CASSLDRGTDTQYF. The CDR3 DNA reads as TGTGCCAGCAGTCTCGACAGGGGCACAGATACGCAGTATTTT.

The rearrangement links TRBV20-1 to TRBJ2-7, with a tentative D call TRBD1 (6 bases). The V end was cut by 7 bases, the J end by 3 bases, with 10 bases between. Germline CDR1 is DFQATT and CDR2 is SNEGSKA (reference sequence). The CDR3 extends over 11 amino acids. The CDR3 sequence: CSVMTGYEQYF. The CDR3 DNA follows: TGCAGTGTCATGACAGGCTACGAGCAGTACTTC.

Concerning this clone itself: A far larger clone is a single base away, which makes a read error likely. This CDR3 is also generated by other DNA sequences in the sample. This rearrangement joins TRBV7-9 to TRBJ2-5, with D perhaps matching TRBD1 or TRBD2 (5 bases each). The V and J ends lost 4 bases and 5 bases respectively, with 14 bases between them. Germline CDR1 is SEHNR and CDR2 is FQNEAQ (reference sequence). There are 14 residues in the CDR3. CDR3 in amino acids: CASSSITGGETQYF. Here the CDR3 DNA reads TGTGCCAGCAGCTCCATCACAGGAGGCGAGACCCAGTACTTC.

This clone is a singleton in its sample. The rearrangement uses TRBV5-1 and TRBJ1-1, with D possibly TRBD1 on 5 matching bases. V dropped 3 bases and J dropped 3 bases, with 12 bases sitting between them. Germline V CDR1 and CDR2: SGHRS, YFSETQ. The CDR3 covers 14 residues. In nucleotides, the CDR3 is TGCGCCAGCAGCTGGGGACGGGCGGACACTGAAGCTTTCTTT. Amino acids: CASSWGRADTEAFF.

The rearrangement uses TRBV28 and TRBJ1-5, with D possibly matching TRBD1 (6 bases). The germline V and J ends were trimmed by 11 bases and 11 bases, with 22 bases remaining between them. CDR1 and CDR2 from the germline V gene are MDHEN and SYDVKM. The CDR3 has 13 amino acids. In DNA form, the CDR3 reads TGTGCCGGATTGAAGAGGGGGTACTTGGCCCAGCATTTT. Translation: CAGLKRGYLAQHF.

This chain connects TRBV10-3 to TRBJ2-1; D possibly uses TRBD1 or TRBD2 (6 bases each). The CDR3 contains 17 residues. The germline V and J ends were trimmed by 10 bases and 6 bases, with 28 bases remaining between them. In germline, CDR1 is ENHRY, CDR2 SYGVKD. The CDR3 DNA follows: TGTGCCAACTCCTATAAACGGACACCCGAGGGGGGCAATGAGCAGTTCTTC. It encodes CANSYKRTPEGGNEQFF.

This sequence joins TRBV25-1 and TRBJ2-7; TRBD2 matches 15 bases. Germline V gene lookup returns CDR1 MGHDK and CDR2 SYGVNS. The CDR3 length is 16 residues. J lost 4 bases, V lost 5 bases, and 6 bases had no gene match. The CDR3: CASSLQGTSGRYEQYF. CDR3 nucleotides: TGTGCCAGCAGTCTCCAAGGGACTAGCGGGAGGTACGAGCAGTACTTC.

The chain links TRBV4-2 to TRBJ2-5, with 8 bases aligning to TRBD2. Germline V lookup: CDR1 LGHNA, CDR2 YNFKEQ. Trimming at V came to 4 bases and at J to 2 bases, leaving 3 bases not matched to a gene. The CDR3 sequence is 14 residues long. CDR3 bases: TGTGCCAGCAGCCCGAGCGGGGGACAAGAGACCCAGTACTTC. It translates to CASSPSGGQETQYF.

This clone was counted once. The chain is built from TRBV18 and TRBJ2-3, with 7 bases fitting TRBD1. Germline V gene lookup returns CDR1 KGHSH and CDR2 LQKENI. Trimming cost V 3 bases and J 1 base; bases outside gene matches: 7. This CDR3 region has 16 residues. CDR3 DNA sequence: TGTGCCAGCTCACCTAGGGGGCCTAGGGGCACAGATACGCAGTATTTT. Encoded protein: CASSPRGPRGTDTQYF.

In regard to this clone: Since a far larger clone is one base different, this is likely a read error. The conserved phenylalanine or tryptophan normally closing the CDR3 is absent here, so this likely arose from a read error. The rearrangement links TRBV18 to TRBJ1-1; D gene ambiguous. V was trimmed by 6 bases and J by 1 base, leaving 9 bases between them. CDR1 is KGHSH, CDR2 LQKENI, per germline. This CDR3 has 13 residues. CDR3 in DNA: TGTGCCAGCTCTCAACAGCAGAACACTGAAGCTTTCCTT. It codes for CASSQQQNTEAFL.

This clone was seen at least ten times. The chain recombines TRBV21-1 with TRBJ2-3; TRBD2, the table's D call, lacks a check against the DNA. TRBV21-1 is assigned pseudogene status. The CDR3 loop spans 16 amino acids. CDR3: CASSKTSGRLTDTQYF. DNA of the CDR3: TGTGCCAGCAGCAAGACTAGCGGGAGACTCACAGATACGCAGTATTTT.

The chain couples TRBV7-6 to TRBJ2-7; 7 nucleotides agree with TRBD2. The J segment lost 6 bases and the V segment lost 1 base, leaving 6 bases of the junction unmatched. The germline CDR1 and CDR2 sequences are SGHVS and FNYEAQ. The CDR3 extends over 14 amino acids. The DNA of the CDR3 is TGTGCCAGCAGCTTAGGCGGGAGAACCTTCGAGCAGTACTTC. This encodes CASSLGGRTFEQYF. Drawing the rest from reference TRBV7-6 and TRBJ2-7, the complete variable domain is GAGVSQSPRYKVTKRGQDVALRCDPISGHVSLYWYRQALGQGPEFLTYFNYEAQQDKSGLPNDRFSAERPEGSISTLTIQRTEQRDSAMYRCASSLGGRTFEQYFGPGTRLTVT.

This clone occurred once. This rearrangement joins TRBV19 to TRBJ2-3; D is ambiguous. V lost 8 bases to trimming and J lost 7 bases, with 10 bases between them. Germline CDR1 and CDR2: LNHDA and SQIVND (reference sequence). This CDR3 is built from 11 residues. CDR3 sequence: CASGGRYTQYF. The CDR3 bases are TGTGCCAGTGGCGGTCGGTATACGCAGTATTTT.